The following is a T cell receptor (beta chain) sequence with its context. The data were taken from a study of blood T cell repertoires in COVID-19. Looking at the study overall: There were acute and convalescent COVID-19 samples, and they came from the United States, Italy and Spain. Sample material is recorded as cDNA or gDNA derived from T cells, B-cell-depleted T cells, or PBMCs.

In the original analysis: Estimation of nucleated cell counts relied on the amplification of reference gene primers. Clones were read by immunoSEQ multiplex PCR, and TCRdb kept only the in-frame ones, dropping some. The DNA was the basis for D and trimming; V, J and clone size are from that table. The sample has around 500,000 clones, roughly 88% seen once; the top ten hold 3% to 4%. There are 15 residues in the CDR3. Germline V gives CDR1 MNHEY, CDR2 SVGAGI. With V trimmed by 2 bases and J by 6 bases, 7 bases remained unmatched. The J gene is TRBJ2-3, the V gene TRBV6-5; TRBD2 agrees at 8 bases. The specimen was peripheral blood. This clonotype was sampled from a human donor in a cohort sampled during active COVID-19. CDR3 sequence reads: CASSYAGLASDTQYF. CDR3 sequence (DNA): TGTGCCAGCAGTTACGCAGGACTAGCAAGCGATACGCAGTATTTT.